This T cell receptor (beta chain) was captured in a study of cytomegalovirus exposure and HLA in healthy donors. V lost 4 bases and J 0 bases, leaving 10 bases between the germline ends. The CDR3 runs to 14 residues. Germline lookup yields CDR1 GTSNPN and CDR2 SVGIG (reference sequence). The study, taken as a whole, reports: Common viral pathogens seemed, in a later analysis, to connect with several of the most significant clusters.

About this clone: What it binds is unknown.

The study ran its PCR with 60 Vbeta and 13 Jbeta primers. Methods used by the authors: Tens of millions of unique TCR beta chains, 9 million to 11 million shared, were counted in a later analysis. The repertoire was sequenced with immunoSEQ multiplex PCR; TCRdb's copy has only in-frame clones and lacks some. D and trimming were read from the DNA, whereas the V and J calls and clone size are those reported in that table. The table shows about 100,000 clones, with 81% occurring only once. When sampled, the donors appeared nominally healthy, though they likely had unrecorded immune exposures. The source of this sequence is a woman in her seventies in good health and CMV-seropositive. The sequenced material came from PBMCs. The chain is built from TRBV30 and TRBJ1-5, with D perhaps matching TRBD1 (6 bases). The CDR3 nucleotides read TGTGCCTGGACCCAGGGGACTAGCAATCAGCCCCAGCATTTT. It encodes CAWTQGTSNQPQHF.